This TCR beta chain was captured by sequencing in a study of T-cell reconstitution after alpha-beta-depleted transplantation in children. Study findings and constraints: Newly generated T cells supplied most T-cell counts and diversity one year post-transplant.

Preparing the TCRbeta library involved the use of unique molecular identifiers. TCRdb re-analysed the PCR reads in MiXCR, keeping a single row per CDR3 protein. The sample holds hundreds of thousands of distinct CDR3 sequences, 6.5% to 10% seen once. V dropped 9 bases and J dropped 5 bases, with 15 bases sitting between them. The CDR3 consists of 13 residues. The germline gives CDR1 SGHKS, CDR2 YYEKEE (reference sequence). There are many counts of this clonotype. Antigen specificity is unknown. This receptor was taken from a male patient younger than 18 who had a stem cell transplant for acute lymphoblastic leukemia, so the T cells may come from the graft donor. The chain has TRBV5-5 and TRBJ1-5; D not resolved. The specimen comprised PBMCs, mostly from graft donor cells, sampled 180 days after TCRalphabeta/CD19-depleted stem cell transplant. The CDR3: CANYIGEYQPQHF. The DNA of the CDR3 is TGTGCCAACTATATCGGCGAGTATCAGCCCCAGCATTTT.